This TCR beta chain comes out of a study of blood T cell repertoires in COVID-19. At the level of the study: Samples of COVID-19 (acute and convalescent) were obtained from the United States, Italy and Spain. PBMCs, B-cell-depleted T cells, or T cells were the source of the cDNA or gDNA that made up the material.

This clone was detected a few times. The V end lost 7 bases, the J end lost 2 bases, and 14 bases lay between the germline ends. The CDR3 has 14 residues. The germline V gene encodes CDR1 MNHEY and CDR2 SVGAGI. Original processing notes: Estimation of nucleated cell counts was performed using reference gene primer amplification. The method was immunoSEQ multiplex PCR; TCRdb's version includes in-frame clones alone and lacks a portion of them. The V and J calls and clone size come from that table; D and trimming were worked out from the DNA. Of about 140,000 clones listed, around four fifths are singletons.

The sample consisted of peripheral blood. The sequence came from a woman at least 80 years old with acute or convalescent COVID-19. This rearrangement joins TRBV6-5 to TRBJ1-1, with D unclear. CDR3 in amino acids: CASTQPGSNTEAFF. Here the CDR3 DNA reads TGTGCCAGCACCCAGCCAGGATCAAACACTGAAGCTTTCTTT.